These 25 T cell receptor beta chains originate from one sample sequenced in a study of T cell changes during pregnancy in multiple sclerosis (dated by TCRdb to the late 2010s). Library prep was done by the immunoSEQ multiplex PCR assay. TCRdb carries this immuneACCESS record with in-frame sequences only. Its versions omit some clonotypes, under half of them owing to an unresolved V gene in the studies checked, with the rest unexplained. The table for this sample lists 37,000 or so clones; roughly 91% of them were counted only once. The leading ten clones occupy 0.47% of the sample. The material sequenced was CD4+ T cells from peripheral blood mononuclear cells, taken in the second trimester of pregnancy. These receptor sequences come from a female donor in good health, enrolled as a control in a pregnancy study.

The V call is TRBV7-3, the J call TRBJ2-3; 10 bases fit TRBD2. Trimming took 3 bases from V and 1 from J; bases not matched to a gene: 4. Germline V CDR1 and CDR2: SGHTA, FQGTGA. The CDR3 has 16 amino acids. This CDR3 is CASSFASGGGTDTQYF. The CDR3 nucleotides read TGTGCCAGCAGCTTTGCAAGCGGGGGGGGCACAGATACGCAGTATTTT.

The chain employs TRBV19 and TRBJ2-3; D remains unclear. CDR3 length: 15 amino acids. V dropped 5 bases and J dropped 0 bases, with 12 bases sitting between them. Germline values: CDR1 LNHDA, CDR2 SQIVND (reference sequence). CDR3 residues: CASSLTAASTDTQYF. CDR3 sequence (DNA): TGTGCCAGTAGTCTGACGGCGGCGAGCACAGATACGCAGTATTTT. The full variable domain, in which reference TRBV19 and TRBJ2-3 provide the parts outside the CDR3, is DGGITQSPKYLFRKEGQNVTLSCEQNLNHDAMYWYRQDPGQGLRLIYYSQIVNDFQKGDIAEGYSVSREKKESFPLTVTSAQKNPTAFYLCASSLTAASTDTQYFGPGTRLTVL.

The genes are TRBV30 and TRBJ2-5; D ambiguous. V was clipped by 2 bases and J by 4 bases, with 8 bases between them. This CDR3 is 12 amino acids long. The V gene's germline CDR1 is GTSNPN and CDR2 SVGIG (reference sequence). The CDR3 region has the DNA TGTGCCTGGAGTATAGTTGGAGAGACCCAGTACTTC. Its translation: CAWSIVGETQYF.

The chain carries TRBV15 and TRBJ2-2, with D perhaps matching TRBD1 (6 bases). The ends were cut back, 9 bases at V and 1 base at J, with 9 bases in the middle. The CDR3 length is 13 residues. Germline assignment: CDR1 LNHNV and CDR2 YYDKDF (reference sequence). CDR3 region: CATRTENTGELFF. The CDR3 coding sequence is TGTGCCACGAGGACAGAGAACACCGGGGAGCTGTTTTTT.

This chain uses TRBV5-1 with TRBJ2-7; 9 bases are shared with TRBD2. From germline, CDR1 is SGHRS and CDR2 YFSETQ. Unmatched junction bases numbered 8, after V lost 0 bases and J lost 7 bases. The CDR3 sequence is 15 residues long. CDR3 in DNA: TGCGCCAGCAGCTTGGGTCGCGGGGGGGCGGGGGAGCAGTACTTC. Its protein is CASSLGRGGAGEQYF.

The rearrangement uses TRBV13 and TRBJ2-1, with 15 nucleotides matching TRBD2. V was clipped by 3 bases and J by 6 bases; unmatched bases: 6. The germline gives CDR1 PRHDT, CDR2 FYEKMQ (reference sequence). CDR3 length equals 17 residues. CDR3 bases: TGTGCCAGCAGCTTCCTTAAGGGACTAGCGGGAGGCAATGAGCAGTTCTTC. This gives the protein CASSFLKGLAGGNEQFF.

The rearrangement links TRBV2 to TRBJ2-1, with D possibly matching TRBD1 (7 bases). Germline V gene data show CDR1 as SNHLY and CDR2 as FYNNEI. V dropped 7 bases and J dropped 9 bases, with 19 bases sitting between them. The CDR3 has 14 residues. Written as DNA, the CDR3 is TGTGCCAGCACACGGGACAGAGGAGCGGGTGAGCAGTTCTTC. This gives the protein CASTRDRGAGEQFF.

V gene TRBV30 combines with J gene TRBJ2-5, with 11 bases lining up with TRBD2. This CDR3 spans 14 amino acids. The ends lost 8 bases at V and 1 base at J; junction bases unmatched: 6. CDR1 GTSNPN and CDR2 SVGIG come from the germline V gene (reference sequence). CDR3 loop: CAHRLAGPQETQYF. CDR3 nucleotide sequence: TGTGCCCACCGACTAGCGGGGCCCCAAGAGACCCAGTACTTC.

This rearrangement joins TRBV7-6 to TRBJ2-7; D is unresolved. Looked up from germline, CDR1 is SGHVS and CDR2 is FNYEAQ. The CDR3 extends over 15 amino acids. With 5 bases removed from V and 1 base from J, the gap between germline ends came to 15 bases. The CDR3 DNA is TGTGCCAGCAGCCAACCCTATGACAAGTCCTACGAGCAGTACTTC. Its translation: CASSQPYDKSYEQYF.

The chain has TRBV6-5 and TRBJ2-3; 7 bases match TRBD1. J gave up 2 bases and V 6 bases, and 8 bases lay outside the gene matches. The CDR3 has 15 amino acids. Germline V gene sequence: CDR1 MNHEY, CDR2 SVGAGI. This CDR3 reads CASSAQGRSTDTQYF. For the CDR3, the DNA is TGTGCCAGCAGCGCACAGGGGCGATCCACAGATACGCAGTATTTT.

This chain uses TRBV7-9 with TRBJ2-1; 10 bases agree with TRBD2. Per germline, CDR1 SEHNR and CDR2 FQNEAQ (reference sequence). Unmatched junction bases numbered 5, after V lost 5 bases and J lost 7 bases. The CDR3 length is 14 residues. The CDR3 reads CASSATSGKNEQFF. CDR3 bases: TGTGCCAGCAGCGCCACTAGCGGGAAGAATGAGCAGTTCTTC.

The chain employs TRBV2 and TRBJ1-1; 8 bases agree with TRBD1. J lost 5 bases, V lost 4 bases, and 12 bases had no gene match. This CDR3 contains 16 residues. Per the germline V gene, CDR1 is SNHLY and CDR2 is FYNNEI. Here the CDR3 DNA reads TGTGCCAGCAGTGGCCGAACCACCTGGGACAGGACTGAAGCTTTCTTT. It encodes CASSGRTTWDRTEAFF.

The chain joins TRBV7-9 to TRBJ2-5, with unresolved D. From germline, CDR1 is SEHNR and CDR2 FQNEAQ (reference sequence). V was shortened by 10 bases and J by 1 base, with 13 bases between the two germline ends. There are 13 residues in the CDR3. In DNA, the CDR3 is TGTGCCACTCGCGGCCGAGTCCAAGAGACCCAGTACTTC. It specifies CATRGRVQETQYF.

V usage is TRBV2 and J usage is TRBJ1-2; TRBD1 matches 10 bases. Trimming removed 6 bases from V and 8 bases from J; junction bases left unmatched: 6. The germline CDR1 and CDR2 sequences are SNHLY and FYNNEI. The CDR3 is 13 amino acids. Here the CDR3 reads CASSLGQGEGYTF. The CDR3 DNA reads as TGTGCCAGCAGCCTTGGACAGGGGGAAGGCTACACCTTC.

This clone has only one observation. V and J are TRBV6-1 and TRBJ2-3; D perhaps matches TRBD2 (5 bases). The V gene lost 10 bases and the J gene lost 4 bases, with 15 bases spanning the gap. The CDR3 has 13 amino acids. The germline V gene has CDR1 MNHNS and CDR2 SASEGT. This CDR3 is CATSWTAADTQYF. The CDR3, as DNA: TGTGCCACCTCATGGACTGCCGCAGATACGCAGTATTTT.

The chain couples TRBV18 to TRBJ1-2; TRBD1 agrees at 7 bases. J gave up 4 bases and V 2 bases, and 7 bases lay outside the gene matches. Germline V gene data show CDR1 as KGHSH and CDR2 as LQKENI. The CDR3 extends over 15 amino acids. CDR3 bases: TGTGCCAGCTCACCAGGGCCACAGGGGAGCTATGGCTACACCTTC. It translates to CASSPGPQGSYGYTF.

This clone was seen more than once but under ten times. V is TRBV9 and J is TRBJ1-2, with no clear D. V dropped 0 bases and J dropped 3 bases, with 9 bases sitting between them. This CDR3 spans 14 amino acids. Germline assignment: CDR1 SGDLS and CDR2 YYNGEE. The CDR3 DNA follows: TGTGCCAGCAGCGTAGGGTTGGGCGACTATGGCTACACCTTC. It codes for CASSVGLGDYGYTF.

The DNA of the CDR3 is TGTGCCAGCAGCGTAGTAGTCCTAGCGGCGAACACCGGGGAGCTGTTTTTT. This codes for CASSVVVLAANTGELFF. The rearrangement links TRBV9 to TRBJ2-2; the match to TRBD2 covers 7 bases. The CDR3 has 17 amino acids. CDR1 is SGDLS and CDR2 is YYNGEE in the germline V gene. V lost 0 bases and J lost 0; bases outside the gene matches: 5. Full variable domain (outside the CDR3, taken from reference TRBV9 and TRBJ2-2): DSGVTQTPKHLITATGQRVTLRCSPRSGDLSVYWYQQSLDQGLQFLIQYYNGEERAKGNILERFSAQQFPDLHSELNLSSLELGDSALYFCASSVVVLAANTGELFFGEGSRLTVL.

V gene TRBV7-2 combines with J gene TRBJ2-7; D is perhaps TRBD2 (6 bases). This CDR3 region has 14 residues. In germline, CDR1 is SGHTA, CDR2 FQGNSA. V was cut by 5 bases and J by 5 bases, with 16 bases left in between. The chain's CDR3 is CASSARQLAHEQYF. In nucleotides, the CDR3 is TGTGCCAGCAGCGCCCGCCAACTAGCACACGAGCAGTACTTC.

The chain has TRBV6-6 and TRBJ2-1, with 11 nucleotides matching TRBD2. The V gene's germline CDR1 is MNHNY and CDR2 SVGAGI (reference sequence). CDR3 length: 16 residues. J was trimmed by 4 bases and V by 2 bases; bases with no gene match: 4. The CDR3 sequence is CASSYLAGGVYNEQFF. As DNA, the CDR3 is TGTGCCAGCAGTTACCTAGCGGGGGGCGTTTACAATGAGCAGTTCTTC.

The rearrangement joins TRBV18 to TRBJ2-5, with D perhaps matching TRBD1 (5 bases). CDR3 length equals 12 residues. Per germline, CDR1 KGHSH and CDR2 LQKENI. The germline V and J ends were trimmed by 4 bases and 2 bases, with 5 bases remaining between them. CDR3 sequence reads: CASSRQQETQYF. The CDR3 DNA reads TGTGCCAGCTCACGACAGCAAGAGACCCAGTACTTC.

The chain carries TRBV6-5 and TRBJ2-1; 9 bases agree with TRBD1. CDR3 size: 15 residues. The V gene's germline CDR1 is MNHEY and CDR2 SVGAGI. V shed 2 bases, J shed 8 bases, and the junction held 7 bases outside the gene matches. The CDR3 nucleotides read TGTGCCAGCAGTTACGCACAGGGGGCGGAAGATGAGCAGTTCTTC. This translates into CASSYAQGAEDEQFF.

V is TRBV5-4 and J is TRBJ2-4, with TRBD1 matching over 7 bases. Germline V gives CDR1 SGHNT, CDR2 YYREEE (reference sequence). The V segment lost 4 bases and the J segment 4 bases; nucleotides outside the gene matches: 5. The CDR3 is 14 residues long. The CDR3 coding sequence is TGTGCCAGCAGCCCGACAGGGTCTAAAAACATTCAGTACTTC. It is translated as CASSPTGSKNIQYF.

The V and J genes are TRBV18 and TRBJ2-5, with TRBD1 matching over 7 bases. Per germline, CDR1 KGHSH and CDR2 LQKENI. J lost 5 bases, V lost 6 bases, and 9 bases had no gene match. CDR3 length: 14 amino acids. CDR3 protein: CASSRQGLGETQYF. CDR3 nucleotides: TGTGCCAGCTCCCGACAGGGCCTCGGGGAGACCCAGTACTTC.

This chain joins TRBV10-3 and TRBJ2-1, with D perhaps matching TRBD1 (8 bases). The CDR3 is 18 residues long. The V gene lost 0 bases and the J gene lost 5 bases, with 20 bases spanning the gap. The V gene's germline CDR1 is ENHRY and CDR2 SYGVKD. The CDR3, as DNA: TGTGCCATCAGTGAGTCGAAGGGGGGGCAGGGGGCCAACAATGAGCAGTTCTTC. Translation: CAISESKGGQGANNEQFF.